A single T cell receptor beta chain is shown here with its context. Its cognate antigen is unknown. V was shortened by 4 bases and J by 1 base, with 17 bases between the two germline ends. CDR3 length: 17 amino acids. The V gene's germline CDR1 is GTSNPN and CDR2 SVGIG (reference sequence). Produced via immunoSEQ multiplex PCR; TCRdb's table is partial and in-frame only. The profile covers a few million clones, with 92% appearing a single time and more than 0.35% taken by the ten largest. This sample is drawn from a study of shared clonotypes between healthy human individuals. Study context: Each donor contributed plates that comprised three CD4 naive, three CD4 memory, two CD8 naive and one CD8 memory. Findings of the study overall: Only blood samples were collected, and tissue repertoires likely differ. Shared clonotypes: roughly 5% naive CD4, 3.5% to 4% naive CD8, about 2.5% memory CD4, about 0.4% memory CD8.

The rearrangement uses TRBV30 and TRBJ1-6; D ambiguous. The sequenced material came from naive CD4+ T cells from PBMCs. Subset defined: CD45RA+ positively selected. The sequence was collected from a man aged 18 to 35 in good health. Some clones in this sample may be carry-over from other donors' samples. CDR3 sequence: CAWNPELEGSYNSPLHF. CDR3 coding DNA: TGTGCCTGGAATCCCGAATTGGAAGGGTCCTATAATTCACCCCTCCACTTT.